A single T cell receptor (beta chain) is shown here with its context. This clonotype was seen a single time. Its recognized antigen is unknown. Base qualities are not provided; no much larger clone lies one nucleotide away. The data are from a study of robustness of blood B and T cell sequencing (dated by TCRdb to 2016 to 2018). Context from the whole study: The goal of the study was to figure out the amount of peripheral blood required to reliably characterize the TCRbeta and IgG repertoires of an individual. TCRbeta and IgG repertoires were quantified in each of the 10 to 11 independently drawn blood samples. As technical replicates, two replicate TCRbeta cDNA libraries were prepared from one shared RNA pool derived from a single 10 ml draw.

TCRbeta repertoires were quantified from mRNA rather than genomic DNA, which captures expressed receptors. Buffy coat leukocytes were collected into Trizol, and RNA was extracted with the Direct-zol RNA MiniPrep Plus kit without cell sorting. EDTA blood tubes were centrifuged immediately at 4°C to separate plasma, buffy coat and red blood cells. General conclusions and limits of the study: Between the technical replicate libraries, approximately 95% of the top 10,000 TCRbeta clonotypes in one library were also present in the other library. The TCRbeta rarefaction curves did not fully level off, which suggests under-sequencing or many low-abundance clonotypes. EDTA tubes required immediate fractionation, limiting use in multi-site collections. Evidence of cross-contamination, likely caused by batch processing, was seen in one pair of TCRbeta libraries, and the UMI-sequence pairs shared between the two libraries were removed. When 3 or 4 tubes (roughly 28-45 ml blood) were combined, saturation was approached in coverage of the top 10,000 TCRbeta clonotypes. Pooling tubes did not make the overlap of rare TCRbeta clonotypes any better, which implies that much larger blood volumes would be needed to capture those rare clonotypes. The 1,000 most abundant TCRbeta clonotypes from the pooled draws were detected in every single 10 ml sample.

The protocol used for the library was PCR. The sample was run on an Illumina MiSeq. cDNA was synthesized with SMARTScribe reverse transcriptase and a 5' template-switch oligo that added a universal priming site. A 12-nucleotide random unique molecular identifier (UMI) was carried by the template-switch oligo, and each cDNA molecule was tagged with this UMI. During reverse transcription, TCRbeta transcripts were targeted by chain-specific reverse primers. Uracil DNA glycosylase treatment was used to remove residual template-switch adapters, and a Qiagen MinElute kit was used to purify the cDNA. For the first PCR, KAPA HiFi HotStart ReadyMix was used for approximately 20 cycles, with amplification split across four 50 ul reactions containing step-out primers. Products of the first-round PCR were gel-purified before additional amplification. Illumina Nextera adapters were added in a second roughly 8-cycle PCR, after which libraries were purified and pooled. For each TCRbeta molecule, the UMI barcode was captured by a 50-nucleotide 5' read. The original pipeline was this. Reads were grouped by UMI into consensus reads using the MIGEC toolkit. PEAR was used to merge forward and reverse consensus reads into final reads. Identical UMI-sequence pairs found in more than one library were treated as cross-sample contamination and removed by a custom decontamination script. MIGMAP, a wrapper around IgBLAST, was used to carry out V(D)J assignment and CDR3 extraction. TCR clonotypes were defined by identical V gene, J gene and CDR3 amino acid sequence; CDR1 and CDR2 were not sequenced. The raw public reads went through TCRdb reprocessing: fastp at Q25, MiXCR clone calling, in-frame beta chains kept. Each record represents a unique CDR3 protein, reported with the most common genes and DNA among its rows. The V and J calls and clone size come from TCRdb's table, not from the authors' own analysis. The table for this sample lists just under 1,500 distinct CDR3 sequences; approximately 61% of them were counted only once. The ten largest clones add up to roughly 38% of the sample.

CDR1 and CDR2, looked up from the germline V gene (reference sequence), are SGHAT and FQDESV. Trimming leaves V shorter by 5 bases and J shorter by 4 bases, with the junction holding 5 bases beyond the gene matches. The cysteine opens and the phenylalanine closes a CDR3 of 15 amino acids. Solely the CDR3 DNA is kept, with 45 bases framed from the first base. This clonotype was sampled from a human donor in good health. The chain is made from TRBV11-1 and TRBJ2-1; TRBD2 lines up with 10 middle nucleotides. What was sequenced was peripheral blood. The base sequence is TGTGCCAGCAGCGGAGGACTAGCGGAGTACAATGAGCAGTTCTTC. Its protein reads: CASSGGLAEYNEQFF.